Following are 10 T cell receptor beta chains from one sample sequenced in a study of blood T cell repertoires in COVID-19. Only in-frame clones appear in the TCRdb table, and some are missing; sequencing was by immunoSEQ multiplex PCR. The sample carries roughly 120,000 clones, more than 80% recorded once. Sequenced material: peripheral blood. The receptors here all came from a woman in her forties or fifties with acute or convalescent COVID-19.

The rearrangement links TRBV5-8 to TRBJ1-2, with 9 positions matching TRBD1. The germline CDR1 and CDR2 sequences are SGHTS and YDEGEE. CDR3 size: 14 residues. With 5 bases clipped from V and 4 bases from J, the junction kept 6 bases outside the gene matches. The CDR3 nucleotides read TGTGCCAGCAGTCTTGGACAGGGGACCTATGGCTACACCTTC. Translating gives CASSLGQGTYGYTF.

The chain links TRBV18 to TRBJ1-3; D not resolved. The length of the CDR3 is 17 residues. CDR1 and CDR2 (germline): KGHSH, LQKENI. With 1 base removed from V and 0 bases from J, the gap between germline ends came to 13 bases. In DNA, the CDR3 is TGTGCCAGCTCACCACTCACCACCATGCGCTCTGGAAACACCATATATTTT. Amino acid sequence: CASSPLTTMRSGNTIYF.

This sequence joins TRBV28 and TRBJ2-1, with TRBD2 matching 7 bases. V shed 0 bases, J shed 5 bases, and the junction held 10 bases outside the gene matches. Per germline, CDR1 MDHEN and CDR2 SYDVKM. The CDR3 has 17 amino acids. In nucleotides, the CDR3 is TGTGCCAGCAGTTTATGGTCTAGCGGAACCATTCACAATGAGCAGTTCTTC. Protein product: CASSLWSSGTIHNEQFF.

The chain recombines TRBV6-5 with TRBJ1-1; D is undetermined. Trimming stripped 0 bases from V and 3 bases from J, with 11 bases between. CDR1 MNHEY and CDR2 SVGAGI come from the germline V gene. The CDR3 totals 15 residues. The CDR3: CASSYSGGGDTEAFF. In nucleotides, the CDR3 is TGTGCCAGCAGTTACTCGGGAGGTGGAGACACTGAAGCTTTCTTT.

The chain links TRBV6-2 or TRBV6-3 to TRBJ2-7; D unclear. This CDR3 has 15 residues. CDR1 and CDR2 from the germline V gene are MNHEY and SVGEGT. Trimming removed 3 bases at V and 5 bases at J, with 17 bases between. The CDR3 loop is CASSYPRSRGNEQYF. As DNA, the CDR3 is TGTGCCAGCAGTTATCCGAGATCCCGAGGCAACGAGCAGTACTTC.

The J gene is TRBJ2-3, the V gene TRBV4-1; D ambiguous. CDR3 size: 16 residues. Germline lookup yields CDR1 MGHRA and CDR2 YSYEKL. The ends were cut back, 0 bases at V and 0 bases at J, with 10 bases in the middle. The chain's CDR3 is CASSQDAGWSTDTQYF. DNA for the CDR3: TGCGCCAGCAGCCAAGACGCTGGCTGGAGCACAGATACGCAGTATTTT.

This clone came up once. This chain links TRBV10-3 with TRBJ2-2; 8 bases match TRBD1. V trimming: 6 bases; J trimming: 6 bases; junction bases outside the gene matches: 3. Germline CDR1 ENHRY, CDR2 SYGVKD. The CDR3 extends over 13 amino acids. The CDR3 sequence: CAISLQGAGELFF. The CDR3 nucleotides are TGTGCCATCAGCCTACAGGGGGCCGGGGAGCTGTTTTTT.

V gene TRBV28 combines with J gene TRBJ1-4, with 10 positions matching TRBD1. CDR1 MDHEN and CDR2 SYDVKM come from the germline V gene. The CDR3 has 16 residues. V lost 5 bases and J lost 6; bases outside the gene matches: 9. In DNA, the CDR3 is TGTGCCAGCAGTACTCCTTGGACAGGGGGTGATGAAAAACTGTTTTTT. This gives the protein CASSTPWTGGDEKLFF.

V is TRBV30 and J is TRBJ1-1, with D uncertain. V gave up 4 bases and J gave up 2 bases, with 11 bases separating them. The CDR3 runs to 13 residues. CDR1 is GTSNPN, CDR2 SVGIG, per germline (reference sequence). The DNA of the CDR3 is TGTGCCTGGATTGGTACAGTTAACACTGAAGCTTTCTTT. This codes for CAWIGTVNTEAFF. Full variable domain (outside the CDR3, taken from reference TRBV30 and TRBJ1-1): SQTIHQWPATLVQPVGSPLSLECTVEGTSNPNLYWYRQAAGRGLQLLFYSVGIGQISSEVPQNLSASRPQDRQFILSSKKLLLSDSGFYLCAWIGTVNTEAFFGQGTRLTVV.

The CDR3 nucleotides read TGTGCCAGCAGTTTATTAGATCGACAGGCTTTAACCTTC. It translates to CASSLLDRQALTF. This sequence joins TRBV27 and TRBJ1-2; TRBD1 might be the D (6 bases). From germline, CDR1 is MNHEY and CDR2 SMNVEV (reference sequence). V lost 1 base to trimming and J lost 14 bases, with 17 bases between them. CDR3 length: 13 residues.